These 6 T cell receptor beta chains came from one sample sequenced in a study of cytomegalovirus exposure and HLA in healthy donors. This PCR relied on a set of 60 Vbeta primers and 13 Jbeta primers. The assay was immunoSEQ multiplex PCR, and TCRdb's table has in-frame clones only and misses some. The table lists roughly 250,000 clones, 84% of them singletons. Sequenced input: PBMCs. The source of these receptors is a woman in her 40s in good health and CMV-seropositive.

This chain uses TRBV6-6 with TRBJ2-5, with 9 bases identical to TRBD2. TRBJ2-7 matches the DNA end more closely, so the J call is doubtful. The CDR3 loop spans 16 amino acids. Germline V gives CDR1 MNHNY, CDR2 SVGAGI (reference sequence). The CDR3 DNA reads TGTGCCAGCAGGGGGACGGTTAGCGGGAGCGGGTACGAGCAGTACTTC. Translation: CASRGTVSGSGYEQYF.

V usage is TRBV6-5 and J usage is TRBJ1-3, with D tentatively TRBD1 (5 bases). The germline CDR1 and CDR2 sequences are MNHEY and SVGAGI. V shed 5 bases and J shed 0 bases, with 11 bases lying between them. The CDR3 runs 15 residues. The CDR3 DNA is TGTGCCAGCAGTACGACAGCCGACTCTGGAAACACCATATATTTT. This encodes CASSTTADSGNTIYF.

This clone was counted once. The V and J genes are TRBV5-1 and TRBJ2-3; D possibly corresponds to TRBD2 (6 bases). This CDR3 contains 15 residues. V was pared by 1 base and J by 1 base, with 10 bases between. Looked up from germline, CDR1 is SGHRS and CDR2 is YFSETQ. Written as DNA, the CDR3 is TGCGCCAGCAGCTTGTCTAGCGAGGGCACAGATACGCAGTATTTT. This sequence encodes CASSLSSEGTDTQYF.

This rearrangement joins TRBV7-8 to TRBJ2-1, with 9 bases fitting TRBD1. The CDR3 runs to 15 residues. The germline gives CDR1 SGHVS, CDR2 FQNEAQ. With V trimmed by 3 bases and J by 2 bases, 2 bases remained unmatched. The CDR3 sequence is CASSLWTGAYNEQFF. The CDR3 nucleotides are TGTGCCAGCAGCTTGTGGACAGGGGCCTACAATGAGCAGTTCTTC.

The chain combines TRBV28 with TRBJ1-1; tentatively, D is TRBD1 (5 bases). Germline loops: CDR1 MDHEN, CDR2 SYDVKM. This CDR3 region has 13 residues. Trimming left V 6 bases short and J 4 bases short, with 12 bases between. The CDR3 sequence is CASSLQVSTEAFF. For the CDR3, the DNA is TGTGCCAGCAGCTTACAGGTTAGCACTGAAGCTTTCTTT.

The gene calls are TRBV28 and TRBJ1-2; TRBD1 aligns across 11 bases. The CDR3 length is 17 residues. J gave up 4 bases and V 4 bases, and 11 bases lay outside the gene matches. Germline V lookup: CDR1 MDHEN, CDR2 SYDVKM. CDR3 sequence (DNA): TGTGCCAGCAGTTACGGACAGGGGGCCCAAACAACCTATGGCTACACCTTC. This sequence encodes CASSYGQGAQTTYGYTF.